The 16 T cell receptor beta chains in this list originate from one sample, sequenced in a study of CD4 T cells in relation to SARS-CoV-2 and coronaviruses. Produced via immunoSEQ multiplex PCR; TCRdb's table is partial and in-frame only. The table lists about 37,000 clones, 70% to 90% of them singletons, with 3% to 3.5% in the top ten. The sequencing input was memory CD4+ T cells from PBMCs. The receptors were gathered from an adult with COVID-19.

The chain is built from TRBV9 and TRBJ1-5; D unclear. Trimming left V 3 bases short and J 5 bases short, with 9 bases between. This CDR3 contains 13 residues. CDR1 is SGDLS and CDR2 is YYNGEE in the germline V gene. The CDR3 sequence is CASSASGDQPQHF. The CDR3 coding sequence is TGTGCCAGCAGCGCCTCCGGGGATCAGCCCCAGCATTTT.

The chain recombines TRBV10-3 with TRBJ2-7; TRBD1 agrees at 10 bases. CDR3 length equals 15 residues. CDR1 ENHRY and CDR2 SYGVKD come from the germline V gene. Trimming cost V 2 bases and J 4 bases; bases outside gene matches: 5. In DNA, the CDR3 is TGTGCCATCAGTGAGACCGGGACAGGGGTGTACGAGCAGTACTTC. This translates into CAISETGTGVYEQYF.

This clone is a singleton in its sample. A junction end diverges from the germline sequence, so it may reflect a read error. The J gene is TRBJ2-1, the V gene TRBV6-5; TRBD2 matches 14 bases. The CDR3 length is 12 residues. CDR1 and CDR2 from the germline V gene are MNHEY and SVGAGI. CDR3: CASRGTSGRMIF. The DNA of the CDR3 is TGTGCCAGCAGGGGGACTAGCGGGAGAATGATCTTC.

The V and J genes are TRBV7-8 and TRBJ1-5, with a tentative D call TRBD1 (5 bases). The length of the CDR3 is 16 residues. The V end was cut by 4 bases, the J end by 4 bases, with 17 bases between. CDR1 and CDR2 (germline): SGHVS, FQNEAQ. The CDR3: CASSSQSGVRNQPQHF. The DNA for the CDR3 is TGTGCCAGCAGCTCCCAATCGGGGGTTAGGAATCAGCCCCAGCATTTT.

This clone was observed a single time. V and J are TRBV28 and TRBJ2-2; D may be TRBD1 (6 bases). Trimming stripped 4 bases from V and 6 bases from J, with 21 bases between. This CDR3 has 17 residues. CDR1 and CDR2 from the germline V gene are MDHEN and SYDVKM. CDR3 residues: CASSSTRQARGPGELFF. The CDR3 DNA sequence: TGTGCCAGCAGTTCGACCCGACAGGCACGGGGACCCGGGGAGCTGTTTTTT.

This clone was recorded once. The J gene is TRBJ2-7, the V gene TRBV20-1; D gene unclear. The CDR3 loop spans 11 amino acids. Germline CDR1 DFQATT, CDR2 SNEGSKA (reference sequence). Deletions cut 3 bases from V and 3 bases from J, with 6 bases between. The CDR3 coding sequence is TGCAGTGCTAGGAGACTCTACGAGCAGTACTTC. Translation: CSARRLYEQYF.

This clone was observed a few times. This chain uses TRBV12-3 or TRBV12-4 with TRBJ2-1, with D possibly being TRBD1 or TRBD2 (6 bases each). There are 12 residues in the CDR3. Trimming pared 5 bases from V and 8 bases from J, leaving 10 bases between. This CDR3 reads CASSTGRHEQFF. In nucleotides, the CDR3 is TGTGCCAGCAGTACAGGGAGGCATGAGCAGTTCTTC.

This clone was detected a few times. The chain links TRBV3-1 (or the pseudogene TRBV3-2) to TRBJ2-1; either TRBD1 or TRBD2 may fit D (5 bases each). Per germline, CDR1 LGHDT and CDR2 YNNKEL (reference sequence). This CDR3 spans 15 amino acids. Trimming pared 0 bases from V and 3 bases from J, leaving 9 bases between. CDR3 loop: CASSQEGTFYNEQFF. The CDR3 region has the DNA TGTGCCAGCAGCCAAGAGGGGACCTTCTACAATGAGCAGTTCTTC.

The chain is built from TRBV19 and TRBJ1-2, with D perhaps matching TRBD1 (5 bases). Germline-derived CDR1 and CDR2 are LNHDA and SQIVND (reference sequence). This CDR3 is built from 15 residues. V gave up 3 bases and J gave up 5 bases, with 16 bases separating them. CDR3 DNA sequence: TGTGCCAGTAGTATTCGTCGGGACTGGGGTTATGGCTACACCTTC. This encodes CASSIRRDWGYGYTF. The full variable domain, in which reference TRBV19 and TRBJ1-2 provide the parts outside the CDR3, is DGGITQSPKYLFRKEGQNVTLSCEQNLNHDAMYWYRQDPGQGLRLIYYSQIVNDFQKGDIAEGYSVSREKKESFPLTVTSAQKNPTAFYLCASSIRRDWGYGYTFGSGTRLTVV.

V gene TRBV11-3 combines with J gene TRBJ2-5; TRBD1 aligns across 8 bases. Trimming took 4 bases from V and 5 from J; bases not matched to a gene: 9. The CDR3 runs 15 residues. Germline values: CDR1 SGHNT, CDR2 YENEEA. CDR3 in DNA: TGTGCCAGCAGCTCCGCCGGACAGGGAGCGGAGACCCAGTACTTC. It codes for CASSSAGQGAETQYF. The variable domain in full, completed from reference TRBV11-3 and TRBJ2-5, reads EAGVVQSPRYKIIEKKQPVAFWCNPISGHNTLYWYLQNLGQGPELLIRYENEEAVDDSQLPKDRFSAERLKGVDSTLKIQPAELGDSAVYLCASSSAGQGAETQYFGPGTRLLVL.

The chain uses TRBV7-9 and TRBJ1-1; 8 bases agree with TRBD1. With V trimmed by 1 base and J by 1 base, 2 bases remained unmatched. CDR1 and CDR2 from the germline V gene are SEHNR and FQNEAQ (reference sequence). This CDR3 comprises 15 residues. CDR3 coding DNA: TGTGCCAGCAGCTTAGTAGACAGGGGGAACACTGAAGCTTTCTTT. This encodes CASSLVDRGNTEAFF.

This clone was detected once. The J gene is TRBJ2-1, the V gene TRBV4-1, with D hard to call. Germline V lookup: CDR1 MGHRA, CDR2 YSYEKL. V dropped 0 bases and J dropped 0 bases, with 9 bases sitting between them. This CDR3 comprises 16 residues. For the CDR3, the DNA is TGCGCCAGCAGCCAAGACGCGCCGGCCTCCTACAATGAGCAGTTCTTC. Translating it yields CASSQDAPASYNEQFF.

J is TRBJ2-1 and V is TRBV28; 8 positions match TRBD2. CDR3 length equals 21 residues. CDR1 and CDR2 from the germline V gene are MDHEN and SYDVKM. The ends lost 2 bases at V and 1 base at J; junction bases unmatched: 19. CDR3 loop: CASSLTRDWREAVPSYNEQFF. The CDR3 DNA reads TGTGCCAGCAGTTTAACCCGGGATTGGCGGGAGGCTGTCCCGTCCTACAATGAGCAGTTCTTC.

CDR3: CASRRGNEKLFF. The CDR3 DNA sequence: TGTGCCAGCAGACGGGGGAATGAAAAACTGTTTTTT. The rearrangement links TRBV3-1 (or the pseudogene TRBV3-2) to TRBJ1-4; D is possibly TRBD1 (5 bases). CDR3 size: 12 residues. Between the trimmed V and J ends, which lost 6 bases and 5 bases, there was a span of 7 bases. Germline assignment: CDR1 LGHDT and CDR2 YNNKEL (reference sequence).

V gene TRBV5-1 combines with J gene TRBJ2-5; no firm D call. The germline gives CDR1 SGHRS, CDR2 YFSETQ. The V end lost 1 base, the J end lost 1 base, and 5 bases lay between the germline ends. The CDR3 extends over 13 amino acids. DNA for the CDR3: TGCGCCAGCAGCTTGAACAGCCAAGAGACCCAGTACTTC. Translated, it gives CASSLNSQETQYF.

The J gene is TRBJ1-1, the V gene TRBV28; D is unresolved. V gave up 1 base and J gave up 3 bases, with 3 bases separating them. Germline loops: CDR1 MDHEN, CDR2 SYDVKM. This CDR3 contains 12 residues. This CDR3 reads CASSLSYTEAFF. The CDR3 DNA reads TGTGCCAGCAGTTTATCCTACACTGAAGCTTTCTTT.